Given below is one T cell receptor beta chain in context. This sample is drawn from a study of blood T cell repertoires in COVID-19. Study summary: Donors in the United States, Italy and Spain gave samples during acute or convalescent COVID-19. PBMCs, B-cell-depleted T cells, or T cells were the source of the cDNA or gDNA that made up the material.

CDR1 and CDR2 from the germline V gene are LNHDA and SQIVND (reference sequence). Trimming removed 10 bases from V and 6 bases from J; junction bases left unmatched: 5. This CDR3 is built from 14 residues. Original analysis: Reference gene primer amplification in the assay estimated nucleated cell counts. Sequencing used immunoSEQ multiplex PCR; TCRdb keeps in-frame clones, though not all of them. Clone size and V and J calls were adopted from that table, with D and trimming inferred from the DNA. The sample consists of 250,000 to 300,000 clones, about nine tenths of them appearing once. The receptor comes from a woman in her thirties or forties who had recovered from COVID-19. The chain couples TRBV19 to TRBJ2-1; TRBD2 matches at 14 bases. Sequencing was done on a sample of peripheral blood. This chain's CDR3 is CATAGTSGSNEQFF. The DNA of the CDR3 is TGTGCCACCGCCGGGACTAGCGGGAGCAATGAGCAGTTCTTC.